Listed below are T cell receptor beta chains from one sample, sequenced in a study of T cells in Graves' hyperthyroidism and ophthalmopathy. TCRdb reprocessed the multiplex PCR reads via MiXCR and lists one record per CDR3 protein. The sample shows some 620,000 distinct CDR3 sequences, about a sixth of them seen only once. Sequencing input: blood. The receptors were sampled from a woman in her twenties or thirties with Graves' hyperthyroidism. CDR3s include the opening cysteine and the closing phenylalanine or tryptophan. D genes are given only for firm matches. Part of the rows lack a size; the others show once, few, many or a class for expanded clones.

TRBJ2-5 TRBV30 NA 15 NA CAWSPMASARETQYF TGTGCCTGGAGTCCCATGGCTAGCGCCAGAGAGACCCAGTACTTC
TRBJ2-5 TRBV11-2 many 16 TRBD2 CASSLAIIAGAETQYF TGTGCCAGCAGCTTGGCGATTATAGCGGGAGCCGAGACCCAGTACTTC
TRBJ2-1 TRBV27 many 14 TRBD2 CASSKAGGYNEQFF TGTGCCAGCTCTAAAGCGGGAGGCTACAATGAGCAGTTCTTC
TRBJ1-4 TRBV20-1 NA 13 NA CSARGGLNEKLFF TGCAGTGCTAGGGGGGGGCTTAACGAAAAACTGTTTTTT
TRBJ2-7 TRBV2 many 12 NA CASSEEGSEQYF TGTGCCAGCAGTGAAGAAGGGAGTGAGCAGTACTTC
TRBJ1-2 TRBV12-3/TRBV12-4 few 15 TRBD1 CASSFGHRGLGGYTF TGTGCCAGCAGTTTTGGTCACAGGGGGCTGGGTGGCTACACCTTC
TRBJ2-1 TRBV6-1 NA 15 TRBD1 CASSLGQWSRNEQFF TGTGCCAGCAGTCTGGGACAGTGGTCTCGGAATGAGCAGTTCTTC
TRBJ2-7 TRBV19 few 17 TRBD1 CASSPSGGQGSTYEQYF TGTGCCAGTAGTCCATCTGGGGGACAGGGATCTACTTACGAGCAGTACTTC
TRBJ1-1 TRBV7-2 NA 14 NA CASSSRVGNTEAFF TGTGCCAGCAGCTCCAGGGTAGGGAACACTGAAGCTTTCTTT
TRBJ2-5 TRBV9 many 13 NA CASTAGERGTQYF TGTGCCAGCACCGCTGGGGAGAGGGGGACCCAGTACTTC
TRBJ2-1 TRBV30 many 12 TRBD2 CAWTHSGSEQFF TGTGCCTGGACCCATAGCGGGAGTGAGCAGTTCTTC
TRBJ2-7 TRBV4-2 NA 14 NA CASSQASQIYEQYF TGTGCCAGCAGCCAAGCTTCCCAGATCTACGAGCAGTACTTC
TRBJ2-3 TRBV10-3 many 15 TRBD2 CAISEGTSGTDTQYF TGTGCCATCAGTGAGGGGACTAGCGGCACAGATACGCAGTATTTT
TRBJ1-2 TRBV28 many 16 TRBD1 CASSSQGQGVPYGYTF TGTGCCAGCAGTAGTCAGGGACAGGGAGTCCCCTATGGCTACACCTTC
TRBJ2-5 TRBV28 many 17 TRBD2 CASSQLRTSGRAETQYF TGTGCCAGCAGTCAACTTCGGACTAGCGGGAGAGCGGAGACCCAGTACTTC
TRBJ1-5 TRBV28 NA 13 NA CASSLPPLQPQHF TGTGCCAGCAGTTTACCCCCCCTTCAGCCCCAGCATTTT
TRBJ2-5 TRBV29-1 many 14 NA CSVDPGTDQETQYF TGCAGCGTTGACCCCGGGACGGATCAAGAGACCCAGTACTTC
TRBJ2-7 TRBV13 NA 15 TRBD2 CASSRGLAGAHEQYF TGTGCCAGCAGCCGCGGGCTAGCGGGAGCCCACGAGCAGTACTTC
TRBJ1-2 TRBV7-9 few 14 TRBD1 CASSLSGTGVSYTF TGTGCCAGCAGCTTATCAGGGACAGGGGTGAGCTACACCTTC
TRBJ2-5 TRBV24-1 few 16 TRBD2 CATSESRAGGQETQYF TGTGCCACCAGTGAATCCCGAGCGGGAGGACAAGAGACCCAGTACTTC
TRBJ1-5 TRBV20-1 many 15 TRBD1 CSANGQGSDNQPQHF TGCAGTGCTAATGGACAGGGATCGGACAATCAGCCCCAGCATTTT
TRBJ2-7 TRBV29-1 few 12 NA CSVADNSYEQYF TGCAGCGTGGCGGACAACTCCTACGAGCAGTACTTC
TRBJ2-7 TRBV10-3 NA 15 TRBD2 CAISESTSGRNEQYF TGTGCCATCAGTGAGTCCACTAGCGGGAGGAACGAGCAGTACTTC